Sequencing of this T cell receptor beta chain was carried out in a study of blood T cell repertoires in COVID-19. The wider study: Acute-phase and convalescent COVID-19 samples originated in the United States, Italy and Spain.

J was trimmed by 7 bases and V by 1 base; bases with no gene match: 2. Looked up from germline, CDR1 is LNHNV and CDR2 is YYDKDF (reference sequence). CDR3 length: 14 residues. All enrollees were roughly 18 to 89 years old and from about 25 US areas. Cohort placement rested on clinical history that participants reported themselves. Here immunoSEQ multiplex PCR was the method, and the copy in TCRdb shows in-frame clones only, minus some. Of 350,000 to 450,000 clones listed, approximately 90% are singletons. Sequences were obtained from PBMCs or T cells enriched from blood (not recorded which). This receptor was identified in a woman in her thirties or forties who had been exposed to COVID-19. This chain joins TRBV15 and TRBJ1-5, with 9 bases matching TRBD1. CDR3 residues: CATSRGGQGQPQHF. CDR3 sequence (DNA): TGTGCCACCAGCAGAGGAGGACAGGGGCAGCCCCAGCATTTT.